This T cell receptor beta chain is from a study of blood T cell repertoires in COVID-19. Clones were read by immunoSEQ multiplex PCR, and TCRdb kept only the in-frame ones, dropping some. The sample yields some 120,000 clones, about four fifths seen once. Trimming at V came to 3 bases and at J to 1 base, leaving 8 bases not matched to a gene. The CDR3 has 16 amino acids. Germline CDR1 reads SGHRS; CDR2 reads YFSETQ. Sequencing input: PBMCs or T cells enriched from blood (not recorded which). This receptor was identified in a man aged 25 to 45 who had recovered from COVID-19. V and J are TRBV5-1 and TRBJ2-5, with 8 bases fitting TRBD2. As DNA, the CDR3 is TGCGCCAGCAGCTCGGGGATCACTAGCGGCCAAGAGACCCAGTACTTC. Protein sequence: CASSSGITSGQETQYF.